A single sample is the source of the 13 T cell receptor beta chains below, sequenced in a study of identical twins (dated by TCRdb to the mid-2010s). The library was made by 5' RACE. This sample was sequenced with an Illumina HiSeq 2000. TCRdb took the public reads, trimmed them with fastp at Q25, ran MiXCR for clone calling and kept in-frame beta chains. Each CDR3 protein gets just one entry, which takes the most common genes and DNA from the rows behind it. This sample gives about 160,000 distinct CDR3 sequences in total; around 3.4% of them show up just once. Of the sample, 8.1% falls within the top ten clones. Sequenced: memory T cells sorted from blood. What this sample's cell subset or site label stands for: CD45RO+ enriched T cells. The receptors here all came from a man younger than 35 in good health.

This clonotype was found many times. The chain has TRBV20-1 and TRBJ1-5; TRBD1 matches 8 bases. The CDR3 covers 16 residues. CDR1 and CDR2 from the germline V gene are DFQATT and SNEGSKA (reference sequence). Germline trimming cut 3 bases from V and 1 base from J; bases unmatched to any gene: 8. The DNA of the CDR3 is TGCAGTGCTAGTAAAGCAGGGGGCGCGAGCAATCAGCCCCAGCATTTT. Protein: CSASKAGGASNQPQHF.

There are many counts of this clonotype. V gene TRBV5-1 combines with J gene TRBJ1-1; D possibly corresponds to TRBD1 (5 bases). V was pared by 4 bases and J by 2 bases, with 9 bases between. Per germline, CDR1 SGHRS and CDR2 YFSETQ. This CDR3 spans 13 amino acids. The DNA of the CDR3 is TGCGCCAGCAGCCGAGACAGAAACACTGAAGCTTTCTTT. Translated, it gives CASSRDRNTEAFF.

At least ten counts were recorded for this clonotype. The rearrangement joins TRBV6-4 to TRBJ1-1, with a weak D call TRBD1 (5 bases). Per the germline V gene, CDR1 is MRHNA and CDR2 is SNTAGT. CDR3 length: 14 amino acids. With 2 bases removed from V and 1 base from J, the gap between germline ends came to 8 bases. In nucleotides, the CDR3 is TGTGCCAGCAGTGACGGGGGGGGGAACACTGAAGCTTTCTTT. Translated: CASSDGGGNTEAFF.

The rearrangement links TRBV6-2 or TRBV6-3 to TRBJ1-1; D gene ambiguous. The CDR3 is 15 amino acids. V was pared by 2 bases and J by 4 bases, with 14 bases between. The V gene's germline CDR1 is MNHEY and CDR2 SVGEGT. CDR3 sequence reads: CASSYGGGTGTEAFF. The CDR3 DNA follows: TGTGCCAGCAGTTACGGAGGCGGAACTGGCACTGAAGCTTTCTTT.

The chain has TRBV10-3 and TRBJ1-1, with D unclear. Germline V gene sequence: CDR1 ENHRY, CDR2 SYGVKD. The CDR3 length is 12 residues. The V gene lost 3 bases and the J gene lost 9 bases, with 11 bases spanning the gap. The CDR3 is CAISDSAGKAFF. DNA for the CDR3: TGTGCCATCAGTGATTCGGCGGGGAAAGCTTTCTTT.

This clonotype was picked up a small number of times. This chain connects TRBV5-5 to TRBJ2-7; 8 bases fit TRBD2. Germline-derived CDR1 and CDR2 are SGHKS and YYEKEE (reference sequence). V was clipped by 0 bases and J by 1 base; unmatched bases: 0. The CDR3 extends over 14 amino acids. CDR3 nucleotides: TGTGCCAGCAGCTTGGCGGGAGGGTCCTACGAGCAGTACGTC. It encodes CASSLAGGSYEQYV.

This clonotype was picked up many times. The V and J genes are TRBV12-3 or TRBV12-4 and TRBJ1-1; unclear D gene. The CDR3 extends over 12 amino acids. Trimming left V 7 bases short and J 3 bases short, with 9 bases between. The CDR3 coding sequence is TGTGCCAGCACCAGACGGGACACTGAAGCTTTCTTT. It encodes CASTRRDTEAFF.

This clonotype has at least ten counts. The chain combines TRBV5-1 with TRBJ2-1, with TRBD1 matching over 7 bases. Germline V gives CDR1 SGHRS, CDR2 YFSETQ. Trimming took 0 bases from V and 8 from J; bases not matched to a gene: 8. This CDR3 is built from 15 residues. This CDR3 reads CASSLGDSSWYEQFF. The CDR3 region has the DNA TGCGCCAGCAGCTTGGGGGACAGTTCGTGGTATGAGCAGTTCTTC.

This clonotype was found many times. CDR3: CASSETRQRKEYV. CDR3 nucleotide sequence: TGTGCCAGCAGTGAAACGAGACAACGTAAGGAGTACGTC. The V and J genes are TRBV6-1 and TRBJ2-7; D is uncertain. Germline V gene data show CDR1 as MNHNS and CDR2 as SASEGT. The CDR3 totals 13 residues. Between the trimmed V and J ends, which lost 2 bases and 11 bases, there was a span of 16 bases.

This clonotype was picked up many times. The rearrangement links TRBV6-2 or TRBV6-3 to TRBJ2-7, with TRBD1 as a possible D gene (5 bases). Trimming pared 6 bases from V and 3 bases from J, leaving 15 bases between. The V gene's germline CDR1 is MNHEY and CDR2 SVGEGT. The CDR3 has 14 amino acids. The CDR3 reads CASSIDSEVYEQYF. Written as DNA, the CDR3 is TGTGCCAGCAGCATCGACAGCGAGGTCTACGAGCAGTACTTC.

This clonotype was found many times. The chain recombines TRBV6-1 with TRBJ2-3, with 7 bases that match TRBD2. The junction had 6 bases not matched to a gene; V was cut back by 6 bases and J by 0 bases. This CDR3 region has 15 residues. CDR1 is MNHNS, CDR2 SASEGT, per germline. CDR3 sequence (DNA): TGTGCCAGCAGATTGAGCGGGGCTAGCACAGATACGCAGTATTTT. Amino acid sequence: CASRLSGASTDTQYF.

This clonotype was recorded at least ten times. The rearrangement uses TRBV24-1 and TRBJ2-3; 8 bases line up with TRBD1. The CDR3 loop spans 17 amino acids. V gave up 4 bases and J gave up 0 bases; unmatched junction bases: 8. The germline CDR1 and CDR2 sequences are KGHDR and SFDVKD. In DNA, the CDR3 is TGTGCCACCAGTGACAATGGACAGGGCCTAAGCACAGATACGCAGTATTTT. Translating gives CATSDNGQGLSTDTQYF.

As concerns this clonotype: One base away lies a much larger clone, so this may be a sequencing read error. The V and J genes are TRBV11-2 and TRBJ1-2; D not resolved. The CDR3 length is 11 residues. The germline V gene encodes CDR1 SGHAT and CDR2 FQNNGV. Trimming left V 3 bases short and J 8 bases short, with 7 bases between. The CDR3 nucleotides are TGTGCCAGCAGCTTCAAGGACGGCTACACCTTC. It encodes CASSFKDGYTF.